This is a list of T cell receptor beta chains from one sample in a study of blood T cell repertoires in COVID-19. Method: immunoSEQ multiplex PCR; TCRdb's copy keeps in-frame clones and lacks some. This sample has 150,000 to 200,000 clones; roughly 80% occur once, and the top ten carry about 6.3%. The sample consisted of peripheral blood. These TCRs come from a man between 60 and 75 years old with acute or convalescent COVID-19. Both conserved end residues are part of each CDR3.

cdr3_aa: CASSLNQDSSSGNTIYF
j_call: TRBJ1-3
v_call: TRBV5-1

cdr3_aa: CAISESRGMNTEAFF
j_call: TRBJ1-1
v_call: TRBV10-3

cdr3_aa: CASSQEIPKGGQDYTF
j_call: TRBJ1-2
v_call: TRBV3-1/TRBV3-2

cdr3_aa: CASSLGQGLYNEKLFF
j_call: TRBJ1-4
v_call: TRBV4-3

cdr3_aa: CASSPTRGTNEKLFF
j_call: TRBJ1-4
v_call: TRBV16

cdr3_aa: CASSVSSGYGYTF
j_call: TRBJ1-2
v_call: TRBV9

cdr3_aa: CASSIQGTYEQYF
j_call: TRBJ2-7
v_call: TRBV19

cdr3_aa: CASSRITYRGTEAFF
j_call: TRBJ1-1
v_call: TRBV5-1

cdr3_aa: CASSLEGVVSEQYF
j_call: TRBJ2-7
v_call: TRBV5-1

cdr3_aa: CASSFPPFTSSGTYNEQFF
j_call: TRBJ2-1
v_call: TRBV5-1

cdr3_aa: CASSQDSGTVVREQYF
j_call: TRBJ2-7
v_call: TRBV4-1

cdr3_aa: CASSAGTAGNTIYF
j_call: TRBJ1-3
v_call: TRBV5-1

cdr3_aa: CASSQWLADTQYF
j_call: TRBJ2-3
v_call: TRBV11-2

cdr3_aa: CASSRGQGAGQPQHF
j_call: TRBJ1-5
v_call: TRBV7-8

cdr3_aa: CASGGQSRYYGYTF
j_call: TRBJ1-2
v_call: TRBV9

cdr3_aa: CASSQNRDRGSNEQYF
j_call: TRBJ2-7
v_call: TRBV4-2